Here is one T cell receptor (beta chain) with its context. The PCR used 60 Vbeta and 13 Jbeta primers. Generated by immunoSEQ multiplex PCR, the TCRdb table keeps only in-frame clones and is missing some. The table includes 110,000 or so clones, less than 70% detected once. The record originates from a study of cytomegalovirus exposure and HLA in healthy donors. Nominally healthy donors provided the samples, though records likely missed some immune exposures. There are 13 residues in the CDR3. Germline V lookup: CDR1 ENHRY, CDR2 SYGVKD. V was pared by 6 bases and J by 2 bases, with 0 bases of the junction left unmatched.

Sequencing input: PBMCs. The clonotype was recovered from a woman in her seventies in good health and CMV-seropositive. The chain employs TRBV10-3 and TRBJ1-3, with 8 bases that match TRBD1. Written as DNA, the CDR3 is TGTGCCATCAGCAGGGGGCCTGGAAACACCATATATTTT. Translating gives CAISRGPGNTIYF.